This T cell receptor beta chain was sequenced during a study of cytomegalovirus exposure and HLA in healthy donors. As for the donors, each was a healthy bone marrow donor. Vbeta (60) and Jbeta (13) primers were used in the PCR. Using immunoSEQ multiplex PCR, the repertoire was profiled, and TCRdb retains in-frame clones only, with some absent. The sample lists approximately 110,000 clones; about 79% were seen once. This CDR3 spans 13 amino acids. Trimming took 1 base from V and 7 from J; bases not matched to a gene: 2. Per the germline V gene, CDR1 is SGHRS and CDR2 is YFSETQ. With regard to this clone: Its antigen remains unknown.

Study conclusions and caveats: Sequencing had likely introduced a cluster of highly shared sequence variants as an artifact.

The chain has TRBV5-1 and TRBJ2-4, with 7 bases lining up with TRBD2. The receptor's source is a man in his fifties or sixties in good health and CMV-seropositive. The source material was PBMCs. CDR3: CASSLRGGNIQYF. In DNA, the CDR3 is TGCGCCAGCAGCTTGCGGGGAGGGAACATTCAGTACTTC.